The sample holds a few counts of the clone carrying this TCR beta chain. After removal of 0 bases from V and 2 bases from J, the junction contained 3 bases not matched to a gene. The CDR3 has 16 amino acids. The V gene's germline CDR1 is SGHKS and CDR2 YYEKEE (reference sequence). This sample was taken from a study of PD-1 blockade in classical Hodgkin lymphoma. Libraries were prepared by immunoSEQ multiplex PCR; TCRdb keeps only in-frame clonotypes and omits some of them. The data show about 93,000 clones, 78% seen once. Time point of the sample: cycle 4 day 1 (C4D1), after 5 to 7 weeks of nivolumab. Exposure to brentuximab vedotin varied, and each patient had relapsed following autologous stem cell transplantation. The study recorded best responses of complete response, partial response or progressive disease.

The J gene is TRBJ2-2, the V gene TRBV5-5, with 8 bases identical to TRBD1. The sequenced sample was peripheral blood mononuclear cells (PBMCs), obtained before the fourth cycle of nivolumab. The TCR originated in a human donor with classical Hodgkin lymphoma. CDR3 loop: CASSLGRGRNTGELFF. CDR3 coding DNA: TGTGCCAGCAGCTTGGGCAGGGGGCGTAACACCGGGGAGCTGTTTTTT.